These T cell receptor beta chains were read from a single sample in a study of blood T cell repertoires in COVID-19. Repertoires were generated with immunoSEQ multiplex PCR, while TCRdb's copy carries only in-frame clones and drops some. The sample has under 150,000 clones; 81% are singletons. Sequencing was carried out using peripheral blood. All receptors come from a man aged 50 to 59 with acute or convalescent COVID-19. Each CDR3 is given with its conserved first and last residue. The D gene is left open where the match is weak. Some rows have no size entry. The others give once, few or many, or a class for an expanded clone.

d_gene: TRBD1
j_gene: TRBJ1-1
abundance: few
v_gene: TRBV6-1
len: 17
CDR3aa: CASSATRDRDMNTEAFF
CDR3nt: TGTGCCAGCAGTGCGACCCGGGACAGAGATATGAACACTGAAGCTTTCTTT

d_gene: .
j_gene: TRBJ2-7
abundance: .
v_gene: TRBV29-1
len: 11
CDR3aa: CSVGGPYEQYF
CDR3nt: TGCAGCGTCGGGGGGCCCTACGAGCAGTACTTC

d_gene: .
j_gene: TRBJ1-1
abundance: once
v_gene: TRBV6-5
len: 13
CDR3aa: CASSYPGNTEAFF
CDR3nt: TGTGCCAGCAGTTACCCGGGGAACACTGAAGCTTTCTTT

d_gene: .
j_gene: TRBJ2-3
abundance: .
v_gene: TRBV5-1
len: 15
CDR3aa: CASSLDRVGTDTQYF
CDR3nt: TGCGCCAGCAGCTTGGACAGGGTGGGCACAGATACGCAGTATTTT

d_gene: .
j_gene: TRBJ1-5
abundance: .
v_gene: TRBV6-1
len: 16
CDR3aa: CASSELGGRRNQPQHF
CDR3nt: TGTGCCAGCAGTGAGTTGGGGGGGCGTCGCAATCAGCCCCAGCATTTT

d_gene: TRBD1
j_gene: TRBJ2-7
abundance: .
v_gene: TRBV5-6
len: 14
CDR3aa: CASSSGTGVHEQYF
CDR3nt: TGTGCCAGCAGCTCCGGGACAGGGGTACACGAGCAGTACTTC

d_gene: .
j_gene: TRBJ2-3
abundance: few
v_gene: TRBV5-4
len: 17
CDR3aa: CASSPFLAGAPTDTQYF
CDR3nt: TGTGCCAGCAGCCCATTCCTGGCGGGGGCCCCCACAGATACGCAGTATTTT

d_gene: .
j_gene: TRBJ1-1
abundance: .
v_gene: TRBV2
len: 18
CDR3aa: CASSEVEGWQEVNTEAFF
CDR3nt: TGTGCCAGCAGTGAAGTCGAAGGGTGGCAGGAGGTGAACACTGAAGCTTTCTTT

d_gene: TRBD2
j_gene: TRBJ2-5
abundance: .
v_gene: TRBV3-1/TRBV3-2
len: 16
CDR3aa: CASSQGHSSGQETQYF
CDR3nt: TGTGCCAGCAGCCAAGGCCATTCTAGCGGACAAGAGACCCAGTACTTC

d_gene: TRBD1
j_gene: TRBJ2-7
abundance: .
v_gene: TRBV19
len: 16
CDR3aa: CASSPRRGTGDYEQYF
CDR3nt: TGTGCCAGTAGTCCCCGACGCGGGACAGGCGACTACGAGCAGTACTTC

d_gene: .
j_gene: TRBJ1-2
abundance: .
v_gene: TRBV25-1
len: 15
CDR3aa: CASSEVTGGLYGYTF
CDR3nt: TGTGCCAGCAGTGAGGTAACGGGGGGCTTATATGGCTACACCTTC

d_gene: TRBD1
j_gene: TRBJ2-1
abundance: .
v_gene: TRBV5-1
len: 16
CDR3aa: CASSLSGTGVFNEQFF
CDR3nt: TGCGCCAGCAGCTTGTCCGGGACAGGGGTTTTCAATGAGCAGTTCTTC

d_gene: TRBD1
j_gene: TRBJ1-2
abundance: .
v_gene: TRBV6-2/TRBV6-3
len: 14
CDR3aa: CASSYLAGGYGYTF
CDR3nt: TGTGCCAGCAGTTACCTCGCAGGGGGCTATGGCTACACCTTC

d_gene: TRBD1
j_gene: TRBJ2-3
abundance: .
v_gene: TRBV15
len: 14
CDR3aa: CATKAGQGTDTQYF
CDR3nt: TGTGCCACCAAGGCGGGACAGGGGACAGATACGCAGTATTTT

d_gene: TRBD1
j_gene: TRBJ2-1
abundance: .
v_gene: TRBV18
len: 14
CDR3aa: CASSPRQGYNEQFF
CDR3nt: TGTGCCAGCTCACCCCGACAGGGATACAATGAGCAGTTCTTC

d_gene: .
j_gene: TRBJ1-1
abundance: .
v_gene: TRBV6-5
len: 14
CDR3aa: CASTRRGGQTEAFF
CDR3nt: TGTGCCAGCACTCGGAGGGGGGGGCAGACTGAAGCTTTCTTT

d_gene: .
j_gene: TRBJ2-2
abundance: .
v_gene: TRBV7-3
len: 14
CDR3aa: CASSLSGWAGELFF
CDR3nt: TGTGCCAGCAGCTTAAGCGGTTGGGCCGGGGAGCTGTTTTTT

d_gene: TRBD1
j_gene: TRBJ1-5
abundance: .
v_gene: TRBV20-1
len: 16
CDR3aa: CSASVGTGVSNQPQHF
CDR3nt: TGCAGTGCTAGTGTCGGTACAGGGGTGAGCAATCAGCCCCAGCATTTT

d_gene: TRBD2
j_gene: TRBJ2-5
abundance: .
v_gene: TRBV9
len: 14
CDR3aa: CASGTSGGEETQYF
CDR3nt: TGTGCCAGCGGCACTAGCGGGGGGGAAGAGACCCAGTACTTC

d_gene: .
j_gene: TRBJ2-3
abundance: .
v_gene: TRBV5-6
len: 16
CDR3aa: CASSLRTGQNTDTQYF
CDR3nt: TGTGCCAGCAGCCTAAGAACTGGACAGAATACAGATACGCAGTATTTT

d_gene: TRBD1
j_gene: TRBJ2-2
abundance: few
v_gene: TRBV6-6
len: 15
CDR3aa: CASQGVVGKDGELFF
CDR3nt: TGTGCCAGCCAGGGGGTGGTGGGGAAGGACGGGGAGCTGTTTTTT

d_gene: TRBD1
j_gene: TRBJ2-1
abundance: .
v_gene: TRBV2
len: 13
CDR3aa: CASSGQGDNEQFF
CDR3nt: TGTGCCAGCAGCGGACAGGGGGACAATGAGCAGTTCTTC

d_gene: .
j_gene: TRBJ1-1
abundance: .
v_gene: TRBV5-5
len: 14
CDR3aa: CASSSRGLNTEAFF
CDR3nt: TGTGCCAGCAGCTCAAGGGGTCTGAACACTGAAGCTTTCTTT

d_gene: TRBD1
j_gene: TRBJ1-1
abundance: .
v_gene: TRBV5-6
len: 16
CDR3aa: CASSLSPGQGNTEAFF
CDR3nt: TGTGCCAGCAGCTTGAGCCCGGGACAGGGGAACACTGAAGCTTTCTTT

d_gene: TRBD2
j_gene: TRBJ2-3
abundance: few
v_gene: TRBV30
len: 14
CDR3aa: CAISSGVSTDTQYF
CDR3nt: TGTGCCATCTCTAGCGGGGTTAGCACAGATACGCAGTATTTT

d_gene: .
j_gene: TRBJ2-1
abundance: few
v_gene: TRBV5-4
len: 18
CDR3aa: CASNPVGGGLSSYNEQFF
CDR3nt: TGTGCCAGCAACCCCGTGGGCGGAGGACTTAGCTCCTACAATGAGCAGTTCTTC

d_gene: .
j_gene: TRBJ1-4
abundance: .
v_gene: TRBV18
len: 17
CDR3aa: CASSRGQNFATNEKLFF
CDR3nt: TGTGCCAGCTCACGAGGACAGAACTTCGCAACTAATGAAAAACTGTTTTTT

d_gene: TRBD2
j_gene: TRBJ2-5
abundance: few
v_gene: TRBV5-4
len: 17
CDR3aa: CASSLGMAGGLGETQYF
CDR3nt: TGTGCCAGCAGCTTGGGAATGGCGGGGGGGCTTGGAGAGACCCAGTACTTC

d_gene: .
j_gene: TRBJ1-1
abundance: .
v_gene: TRBV9
len: 14
CDR3aa: CASRENEGNTEAFF
CDR3nt: TGTGCCAGCAGAGAAAATGAGGGGAACACTGAAGCTTTCTTT

d_gene: .
j_gene: TRBJ1-2
abundance: few
v_gene: TRBV7-9
len: 13
CDR3aa: CASSLNDRTFSLF
CDR3nt: TGTGCCAGCAGCTTAAACGACAGAACTTTCTCCCTCTTC